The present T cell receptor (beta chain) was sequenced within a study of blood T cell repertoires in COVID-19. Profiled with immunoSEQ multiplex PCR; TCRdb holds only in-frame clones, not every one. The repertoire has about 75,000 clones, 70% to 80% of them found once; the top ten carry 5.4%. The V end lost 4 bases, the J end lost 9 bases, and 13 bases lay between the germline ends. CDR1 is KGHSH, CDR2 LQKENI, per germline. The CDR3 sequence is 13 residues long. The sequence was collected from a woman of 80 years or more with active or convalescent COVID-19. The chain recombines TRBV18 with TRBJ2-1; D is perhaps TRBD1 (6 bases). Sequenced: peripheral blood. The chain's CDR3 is CASSRQELGEQFF. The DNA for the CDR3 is TGTGCCAGCTCACGACAGGAGCTAGGTGAGCAGTTCTTC.